This T cell receptor (beta chain) comes out of a study of blood T cell repertoires in COVID-19. This clone was seen once. The authors' processing: Amplification from reference gene primers served as the basis for estimated nucleated cell counts. The data were produced by immunoSEQ multiplex PCR, yet TCRdb's version contains in-frame clones alone and is incomplete. Clone size and V and J calls were adopted from that table, with D and trimming inferred from the DNA. The sample has fewer than 250,000 clones; roughly 85% are singletons. Germline trimming cut 6 bases from V and 3 bases from J; bases unmatched to any gene: 4. There are 13 residues in the CDR3.

This TCR came from a middle-aged man with acute or convalescent COVID-19. J is TRBJ1-2 and V is TRBV12-3 or TRBV12-4; 7 positions match TRBD1. The sample taken for sequencing was peripheral blood. The chain's CDR3 is CASSQGQDYGYTF. CDR3 DNA: TGTGCCAGCAGCCAAGGACAGGACTATGGCTACACCTTC.